The entry that follows covers one T cell receptor beta chain sequence. Its target is not known. The study ran its PCR with 60 Vbeta and 13 Jbeta primers. TCRdb's copy holds only in-frame clones and misses some; the assay was immunoSEQ multiplex PCR. Of 99,000 or so clones listed, about 80% are singletons. These data originate in a study of cytomegalovirus exposure and HLA in healthy donors. General study points: Associated with HLA alleles at 0.05 false discovery rate in a later analysis were 16,951 TCR beta sequences. Trimming of TCR beta V- and J-genes showed a link, identified in a later analysis, to a missense DCLRE1C variant.

The CDR3 contains 14 residues. V trimming: 7 bases; J trimming: 9 bases; junction bases outside the gene matches: 13. Germline-derived CDR1 and CDR2 are SNHLY and FYNNEI. The sequenced sample was PBMCs. The clonotype was recovered from a female donor in good health and CMV-seropositive. V and J are TRBV2 and TRBJ2-7; 9 nucleotides align to TRBD2. The CDR3 nucleotides are TGTGCCAGCACCTTCAGACTAGCGGCCAGGGGGCAGTACTTC. Its protein product is CASTFRLAARGQYF.